This T cell receptor (beta chain) was identified during a study of cytomegalovirus exposure and HLA in healthy donors. Study details: Among several hundred genotyped donors, 80% to 90% fell in the Caucasian-associated ancestry cluster.

Details on this clone: Its antigen remains unknown.

This PCR relied on a set of 60 Vbeta primers and 13 Jbeta primers. The method was immunoSEQ multiplex PCR; TCRdb's version includes in-frame clones alone and lacks a portion of them. Here the sample spans approximately 120,000 clones, over 65% being singletons. Trimming pared 4 bases from V and 6 bases from J, leaving 16 bases between. CDR1 and CDR2 (germline): MDHEN, SYDVKM. The CDR3 runs 15 residues. Broader study findings: The HLA-A and HLA-B alleles of most subjects were reportedly predicted accurately from TCR beta sequences.

The receptor comes from a man aged 30 to 39 in good health and CMV-seronegative. This chain joins TRBV28 and TRBJ2-1, with a tentative D call TRBD1 (6 bases). Sequencing was performed on PBMCs. CDR3 coding DNA: TGTGCCAGCAGTTCATCATGGGGGCCAGTCAATGAGCAGTTCTTC. It specifies CASSSSWGPVNEQFF.